The 16 T cell receptor beta chains presented below share a single source sample, sequenced in a study of OX40 agonist ivuxolimab in advanced cancers. TCRdb keeps only in-frame clones here, not all; method: immunoSEQ multiplex PCR. The sample has under 70,000 clones; around 82% are singletons. The specimen comprised CD4+ or CD8+ T cells sorted from blood, sampled in a trial of the OX40 agonist ivuxolimab. These receptor sequences come from an adult with an advanced solid tumor such as melanoma, head and neck, liver or kidney cancer.

This chain links TRBV2 with TRBJ2-7; D is unresolved. The CDR3 consists of 14 residues. Germline CDR1 and CDR2: SNHLY and FYNNEI. V was clipped by 3 bases and J by 0 bases, with 9 bases between them. The CDR3 DNA sequence: TGTGCCAGCAGTGATAACACTTTCTCCTACGAGCAGTACTTC. Its protein is CASSDNTFSYEQYF.

The chain has TRBV20-1 and TRBJ1-3; D is unclear. The CDR3 is 11 residues long. CDR1 is DFQATT and CDR2 is SNEGSKA in the germline V gene (reference sequence). Trimming removed 6 bases from V and 4 bases from J, with 7 bases in between. The CDR3 sequence: CSAFRGNTIYF. The CDR3 nucleotides read TGCAGTGCGTTCCGGGGAAACACCATATATTTT.

This chain links TRBV5-4 with TRBJ1-2; no clear D gene. This CDR3 region has 14 residues. The ends were cut back, 0 bases at V and 1 base at J, with 7 bases in the middle. Germline lookup yields CDR1 SGHNT and CDR2 YYREEE (reference sequence). The CDR3 DNA is TGTGCCAGCAGCTTGGTAAACCGTAACTATGGCTACACCTTC. It encodes CASSLVNRNYGYTF.

This clone was seen a handful of times. The chain employs TRBV14 and TRBJ2-7, with 8 bases lining up with TRBD1. The trim removed 1 base at V and 4 bases at J, leaving 6 bases unmatched. Germline values: CDR1 SGHDN, CDR2 FVKESK. This CDR3 has 15 amino acids. The CDR3 nucleotides read TGTGCCAGCAGCCAAGGGACAGGGATTCAATACGAGCAGTACTTC. It specifies CASSQGTGIQYEQYF.

The genes are TRBV6-1 and TRBJ1-2; D perhaps matches TRBD1 (6 bases). V lost 1 base, J lost 9 bases, and 12 bases lay in between. Germline lookup yields CDR1 MNHNS and CDR2 SASEGT. The length of the CDR3 is 13 residues. The CDR3 nucleotides read TGTGCCAGCAGTGAAGGGCAGGGGTTGAGCTACACCTTC. It codes for CASSEGQGLSYTF.

CDR3 amino acids: CASSLRGGSSGANVLTF. CDR3 in DNA: TGTGCCAGCAGCTTAAGAGGCGGCAGCTCTGGGGCCAACGTCCTGACTTTC. This sequence joins TRBV7-9 and TRBJ2-6; D is unclear. V gave up 2 bases and J gave up 0 bases, with 11 bases separating them. The germline CDR1 and CDR2 sequences are SEHNR and FQNEAQ (reference sequence). This CDR3 contains 17 residues.

The chain is built from TRBV12-5 and TRBJ2-7, with 8 positions matching TRBD1. This CDR3 is 15 amino acids long. Germline CDR1 LGHNT, CDR2 FRNRAP. The junction had 5 bases not matched to a gene; V was cut back by 3 bases and J by 1 base. The CDR3 nucleotides read TGTGCTAGTGGTTTTATCCGGGACAGGTCCTACGAGCAGTACTTC. This encodes CASGFIRDRSYEQYF.

In nucleotides, the CDR3 is TGTGCCAGCTCAACACGACAGGGGGGCAATCAGCCCCAGCATTTT. It is translated as CASSTRQGGNQPQHF. V and J are TRBV18 and TRBJ1-5, with 9 bases identical to TRBD1. Germline CDR1 and CDR2: KGHSH and LQKENI. The CDR3 is 15 residues long. V shed 5 bases, J shed 2 bases, and the junction held 4 bases outside the gene matches.

This clone has a single count. J is TRBJ2-5 and V is TRBV14; D unresolved. This CDR3 contains 13 residues. Germline V gene lookup returns CDR1 SGHDN and CDR2 FVKESK. V shed 0 bases and J shed 9 bases, with 11 bases lying between them. The CDR3 nucleotides are TGTGCCAGCAGCCAAGACACTCTTAGAGCCCAGTACTTC. Translating it yields CASSQDTLRAQYF.

This clone turned up a few times. The identical CDR3 is also encoded by other nucleotide sequences in the sample. This chain links TRBV9 with TRBJ1-2; D possibly corresponds to TRBD1 (6 bases). Germline loops: CDR1 SGDLS, CDR2 YYNGEE. CDR3 size: 13 residues. Trimming took 3 bases from V and 4 from J, leaving 10 bases between them. CDR3 residues: CASSDDRSYGYTF. In DNA form, the CDR3 reads TGTGCCAGCAGCGACGACAGGAGCTATGGCTACACCTTC.

This clone has only one observation. The CDR3 DNA reads TGCAGCGTGGCCCCTAGTGGGGGTTCGAGCATTCAGTACTTC. Amino acids: CSVAPSGGSSIQYF. This chain uses TRBV29-1 with TRBJ2-4, with D perhaps matching TRBD1 or TRBD2 (5 bases each). Trimming took off 6 bases at V and 9 bases at J, with 21 bases between the two ends. Per the germline V gene, CDR1 is SQVTM and CDR2 is ANQGSEA. CDR3 length: 14 amino acids.

This clone was seen a handful of times. The rearrangement joins TRBV7-3 to TRBJ1-5, with a tentative D call TRBD1 (6 bases). Germline CDR1 is SGHTA and CDR2 is FQGTGA. V shed 5 bases and J shed 6 bases, with 11 bases lying between them. The CDR3 is 13 amino acids. The CDR3 DNA sequence: TGTGCCAGCAGCGCTTTCAGGGGTCAGCCCCAGCATTTT. The encoded protein is CASSAFRGQPQHF.

The rearrangement uses TRBV9 and TRBJ2-1; possible D gene TRBD1, 6 bases. The CDR3 sequence is 13 residues long. Trimming cost V 4 bases and J 10 bases, with 15 bases left between them. CDR1 and CDR2 (germline): SGDLS, YYNGEE. CDR3 in amino acids: CASSFRGTPEQFF. The CDR3 DNA is TGTGCCAGCAGCTTCCGAGGGACACCAGAGCAGTTCTTC.

J is TRBJ1-1 and V is TRBV5-1, with 12 bases aligning to TRBD1. Trimming at V came to 4 bases and at J to 10 bases, leaving 14 bases not matched to a gene. The CDR3 extends over 16 amino acids. Germline values: CDR1 SGHRS, CDR2 YFSETQ. CDR3 protein: CASSLGQGASGSGAFF. In nucleotides, the CDR3 is TGCGCCAGCAGCCTGGGACAGGGGGCTTCCGGGTCGGGAGCTTTCTTT. The variable domain in full, with the rest retrieved from reference TRBV5-1 and TRBJ1-1, is KAGVTQTPRYLIKTRGQQVTLSCSPISGHRSVSWYQQTPGQGLQFLFEYFSETQRNKGNFPGRFSGRQFSNSRSEMNVSTLELGDSALYLCASSLGQGASGSGAFFGQGTRLTVV.

This rearrangement joins TRBV28 to TRBJ2-1, with D tentatively TRBD1 (5 bases). Germline V gene data show CDR1 as MDHEN and CDR2 as SYDVKM. CDR3 length equals 13 residues. The V and J ends lost 6 bases and 6 bases respectively, with 12 bases between them. The CDR3 here is CASRVLGPNEQFF. CDR3 coding DNA: TGTGCCAGCAGAGTATTGGGGCCCAATGAGCAGTTCTTC.

The rearrangement links TRBV7-9 to TRBJ1-6; 7 nucleotides match TRBD1. Germline loops: CDR1 SEHNR, CDR2 FQNEAQ (reference sequence). Germline trimming cut 4 bases from V and 14 bases from J; bases unmatched to any gene: 8. The length of the CDR3 is 13 residues. For the CDR3, the DNA is TGTGCCAGCAGCTACGGGACAGCTCCAACCCTCCACTTT. It translates to CASSYGTAPTLHF. The full variable domain, its missing parts supplied by reference TRBV7-9 and TRBJ1-6, is DTGVSQNPRHKITKRGQNVTFRCDPISEHNRLYWYRQTLGQGPEFLTYFQNEAQLEKSRLLSDRFSAERPKGSFSTLEIQRTEQGDSAMYLCASSYGTAPTLHFGNGTRLTVT.